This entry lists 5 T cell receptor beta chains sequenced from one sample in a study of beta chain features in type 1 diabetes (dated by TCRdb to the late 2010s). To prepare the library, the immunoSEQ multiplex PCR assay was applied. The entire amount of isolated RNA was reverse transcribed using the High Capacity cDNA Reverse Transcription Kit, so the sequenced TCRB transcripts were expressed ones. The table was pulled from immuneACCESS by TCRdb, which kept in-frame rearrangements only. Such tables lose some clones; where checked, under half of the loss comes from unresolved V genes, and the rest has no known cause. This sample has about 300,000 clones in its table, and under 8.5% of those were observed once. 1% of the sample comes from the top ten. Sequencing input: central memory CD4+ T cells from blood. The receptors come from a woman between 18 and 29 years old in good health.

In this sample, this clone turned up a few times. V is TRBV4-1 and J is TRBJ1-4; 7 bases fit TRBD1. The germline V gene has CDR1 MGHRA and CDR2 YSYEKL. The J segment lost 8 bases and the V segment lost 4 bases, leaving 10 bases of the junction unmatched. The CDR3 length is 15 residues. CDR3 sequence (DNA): TGCGCCAGCAGCCCAACCCAGGGGGTGGGGGAAAAACTGTTTTTT. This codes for CASSPTQGVGEKLFF.

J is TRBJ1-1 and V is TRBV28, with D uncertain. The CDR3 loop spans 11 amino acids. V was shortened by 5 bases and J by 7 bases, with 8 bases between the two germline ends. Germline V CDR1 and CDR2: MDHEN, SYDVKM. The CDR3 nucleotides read TGTGCCAGCAGTACCATAAGTGAAGCTTTCTTT. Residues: CASSTISEAFF.

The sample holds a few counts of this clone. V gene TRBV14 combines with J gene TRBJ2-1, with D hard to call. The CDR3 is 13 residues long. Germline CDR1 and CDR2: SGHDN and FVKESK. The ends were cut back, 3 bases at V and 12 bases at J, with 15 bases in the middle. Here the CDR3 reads CASSQRAETGQFF. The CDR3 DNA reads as TGTGCCAGCAGCCAGAGAGCCGAGACTGGGCAGTTCTTC.

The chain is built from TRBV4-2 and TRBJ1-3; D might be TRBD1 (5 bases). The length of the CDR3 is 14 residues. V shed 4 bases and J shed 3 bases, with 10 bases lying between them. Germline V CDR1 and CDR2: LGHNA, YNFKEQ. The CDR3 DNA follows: TGTGCCAGCAGCCCGACAGTATATGGAAACACCATATATTTT. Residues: CASSPTVYGNTIYF.

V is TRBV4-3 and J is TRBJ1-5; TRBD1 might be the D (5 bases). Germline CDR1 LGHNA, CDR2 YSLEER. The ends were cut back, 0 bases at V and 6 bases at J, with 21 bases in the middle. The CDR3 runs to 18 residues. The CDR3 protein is CASSQEPVGQGGVQPQHF. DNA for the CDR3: TGCGCCAGCAGCCAAGAGCCCGTAGGGCAGGGTGGCGTTCAGCCCCAGCATTTT.